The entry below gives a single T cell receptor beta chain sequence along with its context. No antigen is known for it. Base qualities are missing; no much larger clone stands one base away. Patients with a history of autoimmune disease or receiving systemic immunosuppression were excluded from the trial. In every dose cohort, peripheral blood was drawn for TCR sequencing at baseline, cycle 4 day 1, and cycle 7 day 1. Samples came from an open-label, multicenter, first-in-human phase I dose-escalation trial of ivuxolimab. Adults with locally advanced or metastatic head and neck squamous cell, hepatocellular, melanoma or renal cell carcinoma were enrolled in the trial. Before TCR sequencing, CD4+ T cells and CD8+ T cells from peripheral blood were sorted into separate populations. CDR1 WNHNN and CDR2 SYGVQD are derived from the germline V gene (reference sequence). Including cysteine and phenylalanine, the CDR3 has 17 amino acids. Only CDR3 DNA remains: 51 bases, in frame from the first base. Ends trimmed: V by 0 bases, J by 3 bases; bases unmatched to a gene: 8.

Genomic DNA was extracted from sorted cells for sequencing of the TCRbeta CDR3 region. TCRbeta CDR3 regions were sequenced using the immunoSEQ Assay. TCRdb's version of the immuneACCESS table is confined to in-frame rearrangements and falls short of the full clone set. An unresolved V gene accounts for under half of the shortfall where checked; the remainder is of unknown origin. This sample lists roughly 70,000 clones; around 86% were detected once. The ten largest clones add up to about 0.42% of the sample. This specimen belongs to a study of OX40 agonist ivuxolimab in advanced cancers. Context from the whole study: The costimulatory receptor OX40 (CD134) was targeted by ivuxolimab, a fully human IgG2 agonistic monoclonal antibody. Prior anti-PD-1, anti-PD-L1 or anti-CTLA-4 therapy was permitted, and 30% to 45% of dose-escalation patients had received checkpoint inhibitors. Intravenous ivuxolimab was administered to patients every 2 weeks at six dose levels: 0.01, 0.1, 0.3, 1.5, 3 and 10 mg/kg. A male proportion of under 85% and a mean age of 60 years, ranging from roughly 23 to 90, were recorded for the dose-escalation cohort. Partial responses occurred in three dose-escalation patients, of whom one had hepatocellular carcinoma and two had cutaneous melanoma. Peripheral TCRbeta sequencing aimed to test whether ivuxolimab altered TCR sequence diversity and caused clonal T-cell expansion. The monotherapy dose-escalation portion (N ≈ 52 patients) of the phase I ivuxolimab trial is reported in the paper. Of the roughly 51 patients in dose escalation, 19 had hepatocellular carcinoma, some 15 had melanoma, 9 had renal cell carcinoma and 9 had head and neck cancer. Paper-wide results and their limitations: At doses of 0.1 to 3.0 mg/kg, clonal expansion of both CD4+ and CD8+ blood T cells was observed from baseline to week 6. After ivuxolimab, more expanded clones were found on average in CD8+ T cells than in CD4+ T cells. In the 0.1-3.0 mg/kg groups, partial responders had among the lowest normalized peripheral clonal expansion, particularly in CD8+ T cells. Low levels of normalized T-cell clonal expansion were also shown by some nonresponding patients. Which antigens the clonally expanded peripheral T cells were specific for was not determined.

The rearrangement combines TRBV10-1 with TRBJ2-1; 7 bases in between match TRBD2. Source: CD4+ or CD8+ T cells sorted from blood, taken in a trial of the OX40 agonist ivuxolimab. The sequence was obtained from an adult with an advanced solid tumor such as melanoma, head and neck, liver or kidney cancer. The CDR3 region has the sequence CASSESIGGVGYNEQFF. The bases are TGCGCCAGCAGTGAGTCGATTGGGGGGGTCGGCTACAATGAGCAGTTCTTC.